This entry describes one T cell receptor beta chain. Trimming removed 8 bases at V and 4 bases at J, with 18 bases between. CDR3 length: 15 amino acids. Per germline, CDR1 MNHEY and CDR2 SVGAGI. Method: immunoSEQ multiplex PCR; TCRdb's copy keeps in-frame clones and lacks some. The sample has some 97,000 clones; 90% are singletons. The entry originates in a study of blood T cell repertoires in COVID-19. V usage is TRBV6-5 and J usage is TRBJ1-5, with TRBD1 as a possible D gene (5 bases). The TCR was taken from a man in his fifties or sixties with acute or convalescent COVID-19. Sequencing input: peripheral blood. Written as DNA, the CDR3 is TGTGCCAGCTATCACGGGGGGGGAAATAATCAGCCCCAGCATTTT. Residues: CASYHGGGNNQPQHF.